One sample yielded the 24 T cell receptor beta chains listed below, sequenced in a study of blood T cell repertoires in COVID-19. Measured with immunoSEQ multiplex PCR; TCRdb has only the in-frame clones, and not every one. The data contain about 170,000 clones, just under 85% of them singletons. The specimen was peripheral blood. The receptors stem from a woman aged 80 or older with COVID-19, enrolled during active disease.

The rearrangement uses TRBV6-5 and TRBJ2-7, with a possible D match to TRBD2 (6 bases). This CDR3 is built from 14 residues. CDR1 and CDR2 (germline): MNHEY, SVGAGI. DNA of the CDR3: TGTGCTGCCACGGTCGTAGCGGCCTCCTACGAGCAGTACTTC. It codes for CAATVVAASYEQYF.

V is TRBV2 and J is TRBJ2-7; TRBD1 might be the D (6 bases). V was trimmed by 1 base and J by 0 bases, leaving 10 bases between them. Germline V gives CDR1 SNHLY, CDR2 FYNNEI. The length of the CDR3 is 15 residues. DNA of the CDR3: TGTGCCAGCAGTGAAGAAACGGACAGCTCCTACGAGCAGTACTTC. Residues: CASSEETDSSYEQYF.

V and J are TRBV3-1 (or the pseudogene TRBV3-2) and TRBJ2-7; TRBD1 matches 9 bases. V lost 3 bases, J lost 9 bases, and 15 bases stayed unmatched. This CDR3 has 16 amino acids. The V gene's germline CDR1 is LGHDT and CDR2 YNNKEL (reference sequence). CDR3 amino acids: CASSHLSGTGSSWQYF. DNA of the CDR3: TGTGCCAGCAGCCATTTATCCGGGACAGGGTCCTCTTGGCAGTACTTC.

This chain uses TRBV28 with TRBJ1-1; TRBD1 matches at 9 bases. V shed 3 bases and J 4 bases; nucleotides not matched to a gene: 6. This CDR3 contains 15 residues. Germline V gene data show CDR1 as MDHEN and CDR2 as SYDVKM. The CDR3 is CASSFAQGAGTEAFF. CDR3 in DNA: TGTGCCAGCAGTTTTGCACAGGGGGCGGGCACTGAAGCTTTCTTT.

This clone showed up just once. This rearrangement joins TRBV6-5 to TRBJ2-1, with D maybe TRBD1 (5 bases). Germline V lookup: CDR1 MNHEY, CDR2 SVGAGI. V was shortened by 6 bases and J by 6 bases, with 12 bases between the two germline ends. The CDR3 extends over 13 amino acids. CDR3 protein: CASSPNRPNEQFF. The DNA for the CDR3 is TGTGCCAGCAGCCCGAACAGGCCCAATGAGCAGTTCTTC.

In nucleotides, the CDR3 is TGTGCCAGCAGTGAGCCGGATGAGCAGTTCTTC. It codes for CASSEPDEQFF. The chain employs TRBV2 and TRBJ2-1, with unresolved D. Germline V lookup: CDR1 SNHLY, CDR2 FYNNEI. Trimming took 3 bases from V and 8 from J, leaving 5 bases between them. The CDR3 is made up of 11 amino acids.

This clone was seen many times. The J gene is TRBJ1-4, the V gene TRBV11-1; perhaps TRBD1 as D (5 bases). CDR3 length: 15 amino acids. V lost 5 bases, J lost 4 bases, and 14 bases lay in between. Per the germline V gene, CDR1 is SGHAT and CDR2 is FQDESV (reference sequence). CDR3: CASSNTPGDNEKLFF. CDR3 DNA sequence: TGTGCCAGCAGCAACACGCCGGGGGATAATGAAAAACTGTTTTTT.

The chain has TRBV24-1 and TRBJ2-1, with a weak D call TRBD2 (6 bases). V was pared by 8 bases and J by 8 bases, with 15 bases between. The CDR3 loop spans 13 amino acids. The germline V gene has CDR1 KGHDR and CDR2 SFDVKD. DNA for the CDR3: TGTGCCACCATGATCAGCGGAGGGTATGAGCAGTTCTTC. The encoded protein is CATMISGGYEQFF.

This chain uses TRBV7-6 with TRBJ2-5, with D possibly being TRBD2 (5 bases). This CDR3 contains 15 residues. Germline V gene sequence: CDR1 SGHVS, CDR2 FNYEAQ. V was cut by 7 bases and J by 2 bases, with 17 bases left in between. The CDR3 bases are TGTGCCAGCACCCAAGGGATAACGGGACAAGAGACCCAGTACTTC. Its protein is CASTQGITGQETQYF.

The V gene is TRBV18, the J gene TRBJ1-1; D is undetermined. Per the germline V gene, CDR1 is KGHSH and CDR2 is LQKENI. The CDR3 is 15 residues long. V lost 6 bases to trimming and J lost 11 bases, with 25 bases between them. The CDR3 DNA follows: TGTGCCAGCTCCCCTGGACTTCTGACCTGGGCGTGGGCTTTCTTT. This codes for CASSPGLLTWAWAFF.

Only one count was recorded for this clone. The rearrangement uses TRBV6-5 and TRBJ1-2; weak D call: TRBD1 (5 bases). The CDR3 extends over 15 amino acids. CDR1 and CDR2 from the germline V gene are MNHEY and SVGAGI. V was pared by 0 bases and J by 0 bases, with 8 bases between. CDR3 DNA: TGTGCCAGCAGTTACTCGGGGCTAGCTAACTATGGCTACACCTTC. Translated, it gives CASSYSGLANYGYTF.

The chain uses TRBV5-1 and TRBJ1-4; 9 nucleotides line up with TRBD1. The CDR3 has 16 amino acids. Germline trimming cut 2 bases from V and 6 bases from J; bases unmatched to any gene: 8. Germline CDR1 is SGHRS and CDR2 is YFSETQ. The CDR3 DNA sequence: TGCGCCAGCAGCTTCCCCAGGGACAGGGCGGATGAAAAACTGTTTTTT. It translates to CASSFPRDRADEKLFF.

CDR3 loop: CSGGTGVAYGYTF. CDR3 sequence (DNA): TGCAGCGGTGGGACAGGGGTTGCCTATGGCTACACCTTC. This chain joins TRBV29-1 and TRBJ1-2; 10 bases are shared with TRBD1. The V gene end was trimmed by 7 bases and the J gene end by 4 bases; junction bases not matched to a gene: 6. The CDR3 has 13 residues. Germline V gene data show CDR1 as SQVTM and CDR2 as ANQGSEA. The variable domain in full, with the rest retrieved from reference TRBV29-1 and TRBJ1-2, is SAVISQKPSRDICQRGTSLTIQCQVDSQVTMMFWYRQQPGQSLTLIATANQGSEATYESGFVIDKFPISRPNLTFSTLTVSNMSPEDSSIYLCSGGTGVAYGYTFGSGTRLTVV.

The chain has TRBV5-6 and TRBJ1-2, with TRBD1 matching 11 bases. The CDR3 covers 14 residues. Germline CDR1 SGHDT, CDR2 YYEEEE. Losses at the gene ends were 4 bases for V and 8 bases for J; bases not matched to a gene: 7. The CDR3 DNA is TGTGCCAGCAGCATCGGACAGGGGGCGATGGGCTACACCTTC. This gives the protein CASSIGQGAMGYTF.

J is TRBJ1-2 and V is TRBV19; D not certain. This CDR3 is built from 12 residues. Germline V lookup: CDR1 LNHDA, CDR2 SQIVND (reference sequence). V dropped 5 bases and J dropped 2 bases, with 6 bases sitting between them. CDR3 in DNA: TGTGCCAGTAGTTACCAGAACTATGGCTACACCTTC. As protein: CASSYQNYGYTF.

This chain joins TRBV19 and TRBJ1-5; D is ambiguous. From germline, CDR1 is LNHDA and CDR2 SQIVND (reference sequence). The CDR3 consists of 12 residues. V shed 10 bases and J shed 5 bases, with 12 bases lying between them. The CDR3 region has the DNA TGTGCCACCAGCGGGTTGGATCAGCCCCAGCATTTT. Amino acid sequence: CATSGLDQPQHF.

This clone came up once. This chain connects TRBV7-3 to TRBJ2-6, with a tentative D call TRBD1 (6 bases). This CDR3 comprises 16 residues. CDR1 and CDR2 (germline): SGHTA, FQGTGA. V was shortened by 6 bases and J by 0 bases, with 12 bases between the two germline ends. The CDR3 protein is CASSRQALSGANVLTF. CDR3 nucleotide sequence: TGTGCCAGCAGTCGACAGGCCCTCTCTGGGGCCAACGTCCTGACTTTC.

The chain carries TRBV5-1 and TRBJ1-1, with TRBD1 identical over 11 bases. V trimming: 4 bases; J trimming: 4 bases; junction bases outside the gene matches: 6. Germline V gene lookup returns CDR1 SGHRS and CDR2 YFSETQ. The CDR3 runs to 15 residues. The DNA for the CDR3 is TGCGCCAGCAGCCCTGGACAGGGGGCCTCCACTGAAGCTTTCTTT. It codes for CASSPGQGASTEAFF.

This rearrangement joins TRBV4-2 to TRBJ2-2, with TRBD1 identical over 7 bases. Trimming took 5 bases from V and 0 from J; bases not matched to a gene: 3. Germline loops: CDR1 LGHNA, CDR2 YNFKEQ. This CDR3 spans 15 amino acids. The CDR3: CASSSGTANTGELFF. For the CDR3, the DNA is TGTGCCAGCAGCTCCGGGACAGCGAACACCGGGGAGCTGTTTTTT.

CDR3 sequence reads: CASSVDPGGGTEAFF. CDR3 DNA: TGTGCCAGCAGCGTAGACCCGGGGGGCGGCACTGAAGCTTTCTTT. This rearrangement joins TRBV9 to TRBJ1-1, with D possibly matching TRBD1 (6 bases). Germline CDR1 and CDR2: SGDLS and YYNGEE. CDR3 length: 15 amino acids. V was shortened by 0 bases and J by 4 bases, with 13 bases between the two germline ends.

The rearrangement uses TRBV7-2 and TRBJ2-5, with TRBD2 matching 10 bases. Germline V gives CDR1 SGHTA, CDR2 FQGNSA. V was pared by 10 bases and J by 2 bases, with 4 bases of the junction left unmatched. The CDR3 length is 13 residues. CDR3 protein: CATQTSGQETQYF. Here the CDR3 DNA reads TGTGCCACCCAGACTAGCGGGCAAGAGACCCAGTACTTC.

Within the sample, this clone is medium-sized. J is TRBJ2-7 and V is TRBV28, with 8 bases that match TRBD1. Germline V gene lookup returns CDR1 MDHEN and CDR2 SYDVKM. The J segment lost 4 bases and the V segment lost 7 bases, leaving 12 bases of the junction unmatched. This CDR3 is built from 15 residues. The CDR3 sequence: CASKRSGTGLYEQYF. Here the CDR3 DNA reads TGTGCCAGCAAAAGATCCGGGACAGGACTTTACGAGCAGTACTTC.

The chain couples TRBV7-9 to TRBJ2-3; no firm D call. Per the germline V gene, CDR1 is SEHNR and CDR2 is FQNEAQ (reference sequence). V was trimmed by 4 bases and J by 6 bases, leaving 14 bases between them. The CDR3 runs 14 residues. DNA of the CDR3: TGTGCCAGCAGCTCCCCTAGAGGTATCGATACGCAGTATTTT. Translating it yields CASSSPRGIDTQYF.

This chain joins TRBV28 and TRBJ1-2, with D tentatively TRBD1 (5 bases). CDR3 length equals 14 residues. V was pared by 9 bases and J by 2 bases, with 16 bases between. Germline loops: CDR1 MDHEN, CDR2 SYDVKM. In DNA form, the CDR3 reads TGTGCCAGTACCGGCGGGGGACGCAACTATGGCTACACCTTC. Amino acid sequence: CASTGGGRNYGYTF.